Below are 16 T cell receptor beta chains sequenced from a single sample in a study of Ad26.COV2.S vaccination and SARS-CoV-2 variants. Method: immunoSEQ multiplex PCR; TCRdb's copy keeps in-frame clones and lacks some. The sample has approximately 400,000 clones, about 91% seen once. Sample: peripheral blood, taken after recovery from COVID-19. These receptors were taken from a human donor who had recovered from COVID-19.

This clone was detected only once. The chain links TRBV5-4 to TRBJ2-7, with 8 bases aligning to TRBD1. V lost 4 bases to trimming and J lost 2 bases; unmatched junction nucleotides: 8. Germline V gene data show CDR1 as SGHNT and CDR2 as YYREEE (reference sequence). CDR3 length equals 15 residues. The CDR3 region is CASSPDRGTTYEQYF. As DNA, the CDR3 is TGTGCCAGCAGCCCAGACAGGGGAACTACCTACGAGCAGTACTTC.

This chain uses TRBV27 with TRBJ1-2; D remains ambiguous. With 0 bases removed from V and 0 bases from J, the gap between germline ends came to 20 bases. Germline-derived CDR1 and CDR2 are MNHEY and SMNVEV (reference sequence). This CDR3 is 19 amino acids long. CDR3 sequence reads: CASSLSMSGRVSTNYGYTF. In nucleotides, the CDR3 is TGTGCCAGCAGTTTATCGATGAGCGGGCGGGTGTCTACTAACTATGGCTACACCTTC.

The V call is TRBV27, the J call TRBJ2-3; the D gene is possibly TRBD2 (5 bases). The germline V gene has CDR1 MNHEY and CDR2 SMNVEV (reference sequence). The CDR3 spans 12 residues. V gave up 8 bases and J gave up 6 bases, with 12 bases separating them. This chain's CDR3 is CASRNGVDTQYF. The CDR3 region has the DNA TGTGCCAGCCGAAACGGGGTGGATACGCAGTATTTT.

J is TRBJ1-5 and V is TRBV11-3; D remains ambiguous. The V end lost 1 base, the J end lost 0 bases, and 22 bases lay between the germline ends. The CDR3 is made up of 20 amino acids. The germline V gene has CDR1 SGHNT and CDR2 YENEEA. CDR3 nucleotides: TGTGCCAGCAGCTTAGCGACTTGGACCATCCTCAGATATAGCAATCAGCCCCAGCATTTT. Protein product: CASSLATWTILRYSNQPQHF.

This clone was picked up one time. The chain couples TRBV20-1 to TRBJ1-2, with D unclear. Per the germline V gene, CDR1 is DFQATT and CDR2 is SNEGSKA (reference sequence). The CDR3 contains 11 residues. Deletions cut 1 base from V and 4 bases from J, with 4 bases between. The CDR3 nucleotides read TGCAGTGCTAGAGCCGGCTATGGCTACACCTTC. Amino acid sequence: CSARAGYGYTF.

This chain connects TRBV5-1 to TRBJ2-1; 11 bases line up with TRBD2. V trimming: 0 bases; J trimming: 7 bases; junction bases outside the gene matches: 6. The CDR3 has 16 residues. Germline lookup yields CDR1 SGHRS and CDR2 YFSETQ. The CDR3 sequence is CASSLVALAGGNEQFF. The CDR3 DNA reads as TGCGCCAGCAGCTTGGTAGCCCTAGCGGGGGGAAATGAGCAGTTCTTC.

This clone occurred once. The V and J genes are TRBV11-2 and TRBJ2-2; 8 bases agree with TRBD1. CDR3 size: 15 residues. The J segment lost 7 bases and the V segment lost 6 bases, leaving 10 bases of the junction unmatched. Germline V gives CDR1 SGHAT, CDR2 FQNNGV. The CDR3 nucleotides are TGTGCCAGCAGACCGGGGACAGGCCCCGGCGGGGAGCTGTTTTTT. Translation gives CASRPGTGPGGELFF. The variable domain in full, with the rest retrieved from reference TRBV11-2 and TRBJ2-2, is EAGVAQSPRYKIIEKRQSVAFWCNPISGHATLYWYQQILGQGPKLLIQFQNNGVVDDSQLPKDRFSAERLKGVDSTLKIQPAKLEDSAVYLCASRPGTGPGGELFFGEGSRLTVL.

The rearrangement joins TRBV7-9 to TRBJ1-6; perhaps TRBD1 as D (5 bases). Per the germline V gene, CDR1 is SEHNR and CDR2 is FQNEAQ (reference sequence). The CDR3 extends over 16 amino acids. V lost 4 bases and J lost 6, with 16 bases in between. The CDR3 spells CASSSSGNGGNSPLHF. The CDR3 DNA follows: TGTGCCAGCAGCTCCAGCGGGAACGGGGGTAATTCACCCCTCCACTTT.

This chain connects TRBV12-5 to TRBJ2-1; tentatively, D is TRBD1 or TRBD2 (5 bases each). The CDR3 has 20 amino acids. CDR1 is LGHNT, CDR2 FRNRAP, per germline. The ends were cut back, 5 bases at V and 5 bases at J, with 31 bases in the middle. The DNA of the CDR3 is TGTGCTAGTGGTCCCCGACGATTCGGGGCCTTCAAAGAGGTGAACAATGAGCAGTTCTTC. It is translated as CASGPRRFGAFKEVNNEQFF.

This sequence joins TRBV5-1 and TRBJ2-1; 9 positions agree with TRBD2. Trimming cost V 1 base and J 5 bases; bases outside gene matches: 4. The CDR3 has 15 residues. Looked up from germline, CDR1 is SGHRS and CDR2 is YFSETQ. CDR3 DNA: TGCGCCAGCAGCTTGCTTAGCGGGGGAGACAATGAGCAGTTCTTC. It is translated as CASSLLSGGDNEQFF.

In DNA, the CDR3 is TGTGCCAGCAGCCTACGGGGCTCGGAGGTGGGTGAAGCTTTCTTT. Its protein product is CASSLRGSEVGEAFF. This rearrangement joins TRBV9 to TRBJ1-1; D perhaps matches TRBD1 (5 bases). V lost 4 bases to trimming and J lost 7 bases, with 20 bases between them. This CDR3 contains 15 residues. The germline CDR1 and CDR2 sequences are SGDLS and YYNGEE.

This clone has more than one count but fewer than ten. The chain combines TRBV2 with TRBJ1-4; no clear D gene. V was clipped by 8 bases and J by 10 bases, with 11 bases between them. Germline V lookup: CDR1 SNHLY, CDR2 FYNNEI. The CDR3 extends over 11 amino acids. This CDR3 is CASGRAGKLFF. CDR3 in DNA: TGTGCCAGCGGAAGGGCGGGAAAACTGTTTTTT.

The chain couples TRBV12-5 to TRBJ2-6; D is perhaps TRBD1 (6 bases). CDR3 length: 21 amino acids. The germline V gene has CDR1 LGHNT and CDR2 FRNRAP. The V gene lost 0 bases and the J gene lost 0 bases, with 21 bases spanning the gap. Here the CDR3 reads CASGLVRGIRDTYSGANVLTF. DNA for the CDR3: TGTGCTAGTGGTTTGGTACGGGGAATAAGGGACACCTACTCTGGGGCCAACGTCCTGACTTTC.

The chain is built from TRBV25-1 and TRBJ2-5; D may correspond to TRBD1 or TRBD2 (5 bases each). The ends were cut back, 5 bases at V and 2 bases at J, with 9 bases in the middle. CDR3 length equals 13 residues. Germline V gives CDR1 MGHDK, CDR2 SYGVNS. The CDR3: CASSWDLQETQYF. In DNA, the CDR3 is TGTGCCAGCAGTTGGGACCTTCAAGAGACCCAGTACTTC.

This clone was detected only once. This rearrangement joins TRBV7-6 to TRBJ2-5; the D gene is possibly TRBD1 (5 bases). The CDR3 spans 15 residues. Looked up from germline, CDR1 is SGHVS and CDR2 is FNYEAQ. The ends were cut back, 1 base at V and 4 bases at J, with 13 bases in the middle. The CDR3 bases are TGTGCCAGCAGCTTAGTAGCAGGGCAGGGAGAGACCCAGTACTTC. Translating gives CASSLVAGQGETQYF.

The chain links TRBV15 to TRBJ1-1, with no clear D. Trimming shortened V by 4 bases and J by 1 base, and 13 bases separated the two germline ends. Germline V gene sequence: CDR1 LNHNV, CDR2 YYDKDF (reference sequence). The CDR3 has 15 amino acids. CDR3 protein: CATSTFGSTNTEAFF. The CDR3 coding sequence is TGTGCCACCAGCACGTTCGGCTCCACGAACACTGAAGCTTTCTTT.